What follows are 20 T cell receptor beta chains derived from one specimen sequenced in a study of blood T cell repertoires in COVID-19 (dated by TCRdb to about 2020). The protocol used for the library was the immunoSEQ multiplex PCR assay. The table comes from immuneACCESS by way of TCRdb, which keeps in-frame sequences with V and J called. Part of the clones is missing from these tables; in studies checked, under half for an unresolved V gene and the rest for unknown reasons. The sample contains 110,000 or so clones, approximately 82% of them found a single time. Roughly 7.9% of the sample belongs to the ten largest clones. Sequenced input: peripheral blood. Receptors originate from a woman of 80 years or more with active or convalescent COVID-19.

Written as DNA, the CDR3 is TGTGCCAGCAGCTTAGACACAAGGCCGGGGTCAGATACGCAGTATTTT. Amino acid sequence: CASSLDTRPGSDTQYF. The chain joins TRBV11-3 to TRBJ2-3, with TRBD2 as a possible D gene (5 bases). The CDR3 has 16 residues. V lost 0 bases and J 4 bases, leaving 14 bases between the germline ends. Germline lookup yields CDR1 SGHNT and CDR2 YENEEA.

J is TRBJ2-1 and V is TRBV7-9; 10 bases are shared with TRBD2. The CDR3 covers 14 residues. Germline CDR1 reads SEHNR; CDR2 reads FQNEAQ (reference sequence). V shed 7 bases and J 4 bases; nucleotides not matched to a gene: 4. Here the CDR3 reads CASMGLASYNEQFF. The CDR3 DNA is TGTGCCAGCATGGGACTAGCGAGTTACAATGAGCAGTTCTTC. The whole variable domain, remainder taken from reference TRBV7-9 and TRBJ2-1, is DTGVSQNPRHKITKRGQNVTFRCDPISEHNRLYWYRQTLGQGPEFLTYFQNEAQLEKSRLLSDRFSAERPKGSFSTLEIQRTEQGDSAMYLCASMGLASYNEQFFGPGTRLTVL.

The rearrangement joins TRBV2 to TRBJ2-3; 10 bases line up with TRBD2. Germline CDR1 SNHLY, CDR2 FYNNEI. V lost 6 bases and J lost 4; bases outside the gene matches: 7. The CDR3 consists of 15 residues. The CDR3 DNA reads TGTGCCAGCAGCAGTAGCGGGAGGAACCCAGATACGCAGTATTTT. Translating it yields CASSSSGRNPDTQYF.

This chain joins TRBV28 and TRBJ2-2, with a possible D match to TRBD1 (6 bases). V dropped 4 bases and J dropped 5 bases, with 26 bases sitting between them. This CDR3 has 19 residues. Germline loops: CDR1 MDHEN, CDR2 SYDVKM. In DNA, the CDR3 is TGTGCCAGCAGTTACCGAACCGGGACACTCAAATGGAGGACCGGGGAGCTGTTTTTT. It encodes CASSYRTGTLKWRTGELFF.

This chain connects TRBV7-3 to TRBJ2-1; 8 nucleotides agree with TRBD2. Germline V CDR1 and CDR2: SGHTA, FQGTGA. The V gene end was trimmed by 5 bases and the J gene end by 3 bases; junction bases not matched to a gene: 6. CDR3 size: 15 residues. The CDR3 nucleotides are TGTGCCAGCAGCCCAGCGGGAGTTCTCTACAATGAGCAGTTCTTC. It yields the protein CASSPAGVLYNEQFF.

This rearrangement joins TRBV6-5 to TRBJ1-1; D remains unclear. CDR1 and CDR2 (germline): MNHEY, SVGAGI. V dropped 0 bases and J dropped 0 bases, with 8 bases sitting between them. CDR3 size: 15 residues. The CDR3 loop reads CASSYSGRMNTEAFF. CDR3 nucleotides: TGTGCCAGCAGTTACTCCGGCAGGATGAACACTGAAGCTTTCTTT.

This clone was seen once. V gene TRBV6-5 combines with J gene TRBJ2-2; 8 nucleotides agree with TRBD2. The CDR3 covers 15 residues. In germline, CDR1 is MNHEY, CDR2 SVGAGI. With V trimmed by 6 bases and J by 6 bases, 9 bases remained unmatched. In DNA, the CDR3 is TGTGCCAGCAGGATAAGCGGGAGAGGGGCCGGGGAGCTGTTTTTT. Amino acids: CASRISGRGAGELFF.

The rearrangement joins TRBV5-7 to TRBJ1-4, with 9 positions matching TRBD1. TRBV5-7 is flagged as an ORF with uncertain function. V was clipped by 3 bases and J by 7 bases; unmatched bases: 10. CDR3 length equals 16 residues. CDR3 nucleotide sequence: TGTGCCAGCAGCTCGAACGCCGGGACAGGGTGTGAAAAACTGTTTTTT. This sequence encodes CASSSNAGTGCEKLFF.

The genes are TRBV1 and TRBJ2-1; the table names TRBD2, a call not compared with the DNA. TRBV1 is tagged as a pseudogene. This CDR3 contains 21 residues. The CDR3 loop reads CTSSQAEKGPASGRSYNEQFF. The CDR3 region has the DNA TGCACCAGCAGCCAAGCCGAAAAAGGACCGGCCAGCGGGAGATCCTACAATGAGCAGTTCTTC.

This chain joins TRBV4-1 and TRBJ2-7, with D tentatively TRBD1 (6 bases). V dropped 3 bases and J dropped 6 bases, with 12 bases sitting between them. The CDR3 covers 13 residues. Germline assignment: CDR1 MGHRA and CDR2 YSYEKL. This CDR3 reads CASSQDDRLEQYF. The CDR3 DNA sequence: TGCGCCAGCAGCCAGGATGACAGGCTCGAGCAGTACTTC.

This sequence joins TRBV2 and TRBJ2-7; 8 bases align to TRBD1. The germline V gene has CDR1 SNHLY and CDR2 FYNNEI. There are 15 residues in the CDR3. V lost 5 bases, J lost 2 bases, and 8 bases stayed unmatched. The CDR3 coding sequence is TGTGCCAGCAGTTCTGACAGGGGTGGGACCTACGAGCAGTACTTC. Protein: CASSSDRGGTYEQYF.

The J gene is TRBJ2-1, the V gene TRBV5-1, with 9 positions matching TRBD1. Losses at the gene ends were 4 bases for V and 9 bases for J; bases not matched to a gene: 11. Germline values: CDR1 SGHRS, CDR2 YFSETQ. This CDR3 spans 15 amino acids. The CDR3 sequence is CASSPRQGVVAEQFF. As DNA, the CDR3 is TGCGCCAGCAGCCCGAGACAGGGGGTCGTGGCTGAGCAGTTCTTC. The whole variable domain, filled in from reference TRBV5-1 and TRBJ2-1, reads KAGVTQTPRYLIKTRGQQVTLSCSPISGHRSVSWYQQTPGQGLQFLFEYFSETQRNKGNFPGRFSGRQFSNSRSEMNVSTLELGDSALYLCASSPRQGVVAEQFFGPGTRLTVL.

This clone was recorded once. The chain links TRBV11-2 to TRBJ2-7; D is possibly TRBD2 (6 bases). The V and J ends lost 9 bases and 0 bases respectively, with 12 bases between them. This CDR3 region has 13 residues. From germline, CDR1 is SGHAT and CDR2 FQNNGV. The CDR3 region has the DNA TGTGCCAGTACCAGCGGGTCCTCCTACGAGCAGTACTTC. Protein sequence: CASTSGSSYEQYF. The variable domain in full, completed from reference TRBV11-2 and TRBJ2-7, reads EAGVAQSPRYKIIEKRQSVAFWCNPISGHATLYWYQQILGQGPKLLIQFQNNGVVDDSQLPKDRFSAERLKGVDSTLKIQPAKLEDSAVYLCASTSGSSYEQYFGPGTRLTVT.

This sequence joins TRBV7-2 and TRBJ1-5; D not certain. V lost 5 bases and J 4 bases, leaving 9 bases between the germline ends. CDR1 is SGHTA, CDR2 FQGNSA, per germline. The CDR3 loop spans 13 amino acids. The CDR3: CASSIDWNQPQHF. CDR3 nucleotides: TGTGCCAGCAGCATCGACTGGAATCAGCCCCAGCATTTT.

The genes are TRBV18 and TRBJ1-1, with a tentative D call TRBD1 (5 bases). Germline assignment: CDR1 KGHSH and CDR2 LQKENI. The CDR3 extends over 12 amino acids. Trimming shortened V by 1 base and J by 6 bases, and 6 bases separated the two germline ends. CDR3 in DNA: TGTGCCAGCTCACCACAGGGGTCTGAAGCTTTCTTT. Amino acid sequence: CASSPQGSEAFF.

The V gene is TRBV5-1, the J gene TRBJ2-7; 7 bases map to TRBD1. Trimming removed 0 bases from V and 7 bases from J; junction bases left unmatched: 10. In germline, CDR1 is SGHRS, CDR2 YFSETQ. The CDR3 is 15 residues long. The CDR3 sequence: CASSLGHTGVGEQYF. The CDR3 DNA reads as TGCGCCAGCAGCTTGGGGCACACAGGGGTAGGGGAGCAGTACTTC.

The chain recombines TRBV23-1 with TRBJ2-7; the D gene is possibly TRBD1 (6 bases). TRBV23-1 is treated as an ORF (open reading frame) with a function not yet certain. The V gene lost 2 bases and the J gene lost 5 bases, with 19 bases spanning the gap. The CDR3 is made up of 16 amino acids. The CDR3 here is CASSQINGRGRDEQYF. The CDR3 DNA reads TGCGCCAGCAGTCAAATTAATGGCAGGGGACGCGACGAGCAGTACTTC.

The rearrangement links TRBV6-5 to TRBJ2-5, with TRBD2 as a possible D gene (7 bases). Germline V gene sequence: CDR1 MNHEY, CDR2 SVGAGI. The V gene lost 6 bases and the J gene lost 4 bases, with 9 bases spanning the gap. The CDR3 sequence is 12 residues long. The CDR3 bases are TGTGCCAGCAGGAGGGGGGGAGAGACCCAGTACTTC. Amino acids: CASRRGGETQYF.

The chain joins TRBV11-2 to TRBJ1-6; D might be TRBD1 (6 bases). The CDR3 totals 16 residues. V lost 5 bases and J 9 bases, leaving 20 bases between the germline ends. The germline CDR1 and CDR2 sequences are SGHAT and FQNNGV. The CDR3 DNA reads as TGTGCCAGCAGCCTTGGAAGAGCAAAGGGGGTTTCACCCCTCCACTTT. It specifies CASSLGRAKGVSPLHF.

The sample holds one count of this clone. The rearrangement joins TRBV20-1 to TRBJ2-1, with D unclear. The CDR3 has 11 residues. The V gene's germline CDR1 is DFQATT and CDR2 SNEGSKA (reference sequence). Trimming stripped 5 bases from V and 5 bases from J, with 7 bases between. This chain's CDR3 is CSAETDNEQFF. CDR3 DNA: TGCAGTGCTGAGACTGACAATGAGCAGTTCTTC.